This T cell receptor beta chain originates from a study of cytomegalovirus exposure and HLA in healthy donors. Study-level findings and limits: It was reportedly the case that the classifier diagnosed cytomegalovirus status with high specificity and sensitivity. Later analysis associated a missense DCLRE1C variant with TCR beta V- and J-gene trimming. Cytomegalovirus association was listed for 164 TCR beta chains.

As for this clone: What it binds is not known.

Primers included in the PCR were 60 Vbeta and 13 Jbeta primers. Some clones are missing from TCRdb's copy, which holds only in-frame ones; the method was immunoSEQ multiplex PCR. The table lists about 200,000 clones, roughly 80% of them singletons. V was shortened by 2 bases and J by 0 bases, with 13 bases between the two germline ends. The CDR3 loop spans 16 amino acids. Per germline, CDR1 SGHTA and CDR2 FQGNSA. The sequence was obtained from a man aged 50 to 59 in good health and CMV-seronegative. The specimen was PBMCs. The V call is TRBV7-2, the J call TRBJ1-1; D uncertain. Here the CDR3 reads CASSLLPGFMNTEAFF. The CDR3 DNA reads TGTGCCAGCAGCTTACTGCCAGGCTTCATGAACACTGAAGCTTTCTTT.